This is a list of T cell receptor beta chains from one sample in a study of metastatic and nonmetastatic thyroid tumors. TCRdb reassembled clones from the PCR reads with MiXCR. The data show roughly 28,000 clones, with 20% seen just once and approximately 40% held by the top ten. The sequencing sample was made of blood. The receptors were sampled from a female donor with papillary thyroid cancer or a benign thyroid nodule (not recorded which). Some clones in this sample may be carry-over from other donors' samples. The conserved cysteine and the conserved F or W are not part of the CDR3 here.

V gene,J gene,CDR3 protein
TRBV10-2,TRBJ1-1,ASSESTLNTEAF
TRBV20-1,TRBJ1-2,SALREARGYT
TRBV27,TRBJ1-2,ASSFEGNYGYT
TRBV20-1,TRBJ2-3,SATLAGADTQY
TRBV20-1,TRBJ1-6,SARDKGQGLYNSPLH
TRBV6-2/TRBV6-3,TRBJ1-4,ASSWDRGREKLF
TRBV9,TRBJ2-2,ASSSLQGLRNTGELF
TRBV5-1,TRBJ1-4,ASSTSGGEYEKLF
TRBV15,TRBJ2-1,ATSRVSHGDRGGSYNEQF
TRBV5-4,TRBJ2-5,ASSLEVNLETQY
TRBV28,TRBJ1-1,ASRSLQGDTEAF
TRBV6-1,TRBJ2-7,ASSPGQGSYEQY
TRBV20-1,TRBJ1-1,SASTNPGAF
TRBV7-3,TRBJ2-5,ASSLGLGETQY
TRBV25-1,TRBJ2-3,ASSDWTRRADTQY
TRBV30,TRBJ2-4,AWSVRGNIQY
TRBV30,TRBJ1-6,ACLRDNSPLH
TRBV20-1,TRBJ2-3,SASGRADTQY
TRBV19,TRBJ1-1,ASLFRGGRGTEAF
TRBV6-1,TRBJ2-5,ASSRREGRPEETQY
TRBV20-1,TRBJ1-4,SALAGFNEKLF
TRBV5-6,TRBJ1-5,ASSLVNQPQH
TRBV25-1,TRBJ1-3,ASSRQGGNTIY
TRBV6-1,TRBJ1-4,ASSDQPTGGNEKLF
TRBV6-1,TRBJ1-4,ASNRVTNEKLF
TRBV7-8,TRBJ2-3,ASSPDPLADTQY
TRBV2,TRBJ2-3,ASRLGRPTDTQY
TRBV6-5,TRBJ1-2,ASSYTGYGYT
TRBV9,TRBJ1-5,ASSVEWSSNQPQH
TRBV5-1,TRBJ1-1,ASSLGDRQWGAF
TRBV6-1,TRBJ1-5,ASAGSWNQPQH
TRBV9,TRBJ1-2,ASSVAQGPGYGYT
TRBV20-1,TRBJ2-7,SSTNYVTGTDEQY
TRBV12-3/TRBV12-4,TRBJ1-2,ASSLLVGGGGYT
TRBV3-1,TRBJ2-5,ASSQGTGTVGSKTQY
TRBV20-1,TRBJ1-5,SARGLQGSRSQPQH
TRBV10-3,TRBJ1-5,AIRNPGNQPQH
TRBV7-9,TRBJ1-6,AGGVGRSPLH
TRBV20-1,TRBJ2-3,SARGGTSGTDTQY
TRBV5-4,TRBJ1-1,ASSFDLTAGEAF
TRBV11-1,TRBJ2-1,ASSGWTGGKNEQF
TRBV3-1,TRBJ1-5,ASLRQPQH
TRBV20-1,TRBJ2-2,SARAGQGSTGELF
TRBV11-1,TRBJ2-3,ASSLGFGTGSEDTQY
TRBV2,TRBJ1-5,ASSEVGFGNQPQH
TRBV11-1,TRBJ2-5,ASSLAGGASGLSFQETQY
TRBV18,TRBJ2-3,ASSQLSGVTDTQY
TRBV19,TRBJ1-6,ASSISSGDNSPLH
TRBV5-6,TRBJ2-7,ASSSVGPTYEQY
TRBV24-1,TRBJ1-5,ATSEGTGGNQPQH
TRBV5-1,TRBJ1-4,ASSLGTGVDNEKLF
TRBV4-3,TRBJ2-2,ASSQGRSLAGGPDTGELF
TRBV20-1,TRBJ1-2,SARKDRDRGYT
TRBV28,TRBJ2-7,ASLAGYEQY
TRBV20-1,TRBJ2-3,STPGPHFGAQY
TRBV6-2/TRBV6-3,TRBJ2-3,ASSPGTWARTDTQY
TRBV29-1,TRBJ2-5,SVEGHQETQY
TRBV2,TRBJ1-6,ASSARTGNSPLH
TRBV15,TRBJ2-5,ATSRDWGTGKETQY